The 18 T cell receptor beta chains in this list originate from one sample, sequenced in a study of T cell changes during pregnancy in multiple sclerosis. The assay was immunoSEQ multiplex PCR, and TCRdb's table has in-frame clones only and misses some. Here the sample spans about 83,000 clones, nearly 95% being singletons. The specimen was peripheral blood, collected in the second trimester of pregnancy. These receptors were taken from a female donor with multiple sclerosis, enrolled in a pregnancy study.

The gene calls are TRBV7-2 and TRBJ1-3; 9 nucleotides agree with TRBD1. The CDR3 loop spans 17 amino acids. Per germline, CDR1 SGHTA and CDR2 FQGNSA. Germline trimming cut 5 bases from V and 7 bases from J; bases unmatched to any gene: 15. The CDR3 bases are TGTGCCAGCAGCGCGACGTCCGGGACAGGGCTAGGGAACACCATATATTTT. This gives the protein CASSATSGTGLGNTIYF.

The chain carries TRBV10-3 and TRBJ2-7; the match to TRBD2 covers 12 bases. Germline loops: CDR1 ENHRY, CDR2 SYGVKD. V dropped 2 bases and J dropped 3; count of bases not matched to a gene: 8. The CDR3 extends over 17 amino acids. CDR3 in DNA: TGTGCCATCAGTGAGAGGGCTAGCGGGAGGGTTTTCTACGAGCAGTACTTC. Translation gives CAISERASGRVFYEQYF.

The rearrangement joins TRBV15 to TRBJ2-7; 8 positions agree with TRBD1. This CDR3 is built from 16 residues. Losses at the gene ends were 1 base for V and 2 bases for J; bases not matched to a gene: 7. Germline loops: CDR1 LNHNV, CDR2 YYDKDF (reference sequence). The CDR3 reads CATSRAPTGDPYEQYF. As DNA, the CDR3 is TGTGCCACCAGCAGAGCCCCGACAGGGGACCCCTACGAGCAGTACTTC.

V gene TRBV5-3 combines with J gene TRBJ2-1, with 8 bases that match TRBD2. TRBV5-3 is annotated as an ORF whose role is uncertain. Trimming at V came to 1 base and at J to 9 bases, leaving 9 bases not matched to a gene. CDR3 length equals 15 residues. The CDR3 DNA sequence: TGTGCCAGAAGCTTGATCGAGCGGGAGTGGGGTGAGCAGTTCTTC. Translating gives CARSLIEREWGEQFF.

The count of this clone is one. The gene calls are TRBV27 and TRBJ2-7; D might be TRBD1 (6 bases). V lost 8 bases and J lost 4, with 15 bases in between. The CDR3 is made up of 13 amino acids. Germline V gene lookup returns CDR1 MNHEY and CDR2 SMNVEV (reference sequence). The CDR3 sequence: CASRGWGPYEQYF. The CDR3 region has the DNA TGTGCCAGCCGAGGGTGGGGGCCTTACGAGCAGTACTTC.

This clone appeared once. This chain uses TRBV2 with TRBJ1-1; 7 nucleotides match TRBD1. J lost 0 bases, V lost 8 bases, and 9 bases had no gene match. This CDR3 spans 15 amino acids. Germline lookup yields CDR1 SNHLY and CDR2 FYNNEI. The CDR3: CASVSTTGMNTEAFF. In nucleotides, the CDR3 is TGTGCCAGCGTATCTACGACAGGGATGAACACTGAAGCTTTCTTT.

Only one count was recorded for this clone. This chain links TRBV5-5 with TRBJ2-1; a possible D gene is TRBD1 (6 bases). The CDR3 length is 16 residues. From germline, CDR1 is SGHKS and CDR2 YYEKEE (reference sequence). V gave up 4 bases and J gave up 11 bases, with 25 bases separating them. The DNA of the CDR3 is TGTGCCAGCAGCACAACATGGACAGCCCTACCCGAGAAGCAGTTCTTC. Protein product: CASSTTWTALPEKQFF.

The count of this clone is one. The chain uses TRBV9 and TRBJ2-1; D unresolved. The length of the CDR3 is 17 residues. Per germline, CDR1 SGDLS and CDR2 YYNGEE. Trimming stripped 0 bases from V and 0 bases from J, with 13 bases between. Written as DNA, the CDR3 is TGTGCCAGCAGCGTAGTGGGCTCCTTGAGCTCCTACAATGAGCAGTTCTTC. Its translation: CASSVVGSLSSYNEQFF.

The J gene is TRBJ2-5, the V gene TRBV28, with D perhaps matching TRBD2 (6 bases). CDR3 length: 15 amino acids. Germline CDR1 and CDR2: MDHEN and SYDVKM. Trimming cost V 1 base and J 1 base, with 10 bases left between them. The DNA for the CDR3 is TGTGCCAGCAGTTTATTCACTAGCAGCCAAGAGACCCAGTACTTC. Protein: CASSLFTSSQETQYF.

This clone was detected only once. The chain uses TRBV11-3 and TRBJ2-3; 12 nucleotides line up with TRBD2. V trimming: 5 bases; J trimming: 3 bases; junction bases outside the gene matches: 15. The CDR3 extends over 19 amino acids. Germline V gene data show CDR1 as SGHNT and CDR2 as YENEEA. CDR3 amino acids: CASSTRRSTSGRSTDTQYF. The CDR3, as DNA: TGTGCCAGCAGCACCCGGAGATCAACTAGCGGGAGGTCGACAGATACGCAGTATTTT.

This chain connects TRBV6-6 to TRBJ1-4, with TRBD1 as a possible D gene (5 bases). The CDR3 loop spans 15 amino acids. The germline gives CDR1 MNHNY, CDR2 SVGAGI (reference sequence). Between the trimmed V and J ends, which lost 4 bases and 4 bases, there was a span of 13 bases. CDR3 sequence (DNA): TGTGCCAGCAGTTGGACGGTGGGGGGTAATGAAAAACTGTTTTTT. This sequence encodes CASSWTVGGNEKLFF.

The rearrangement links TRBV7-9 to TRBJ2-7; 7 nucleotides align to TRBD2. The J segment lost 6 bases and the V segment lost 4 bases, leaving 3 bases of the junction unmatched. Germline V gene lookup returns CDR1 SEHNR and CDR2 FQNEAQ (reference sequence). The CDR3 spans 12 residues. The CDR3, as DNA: TGTGCCAGCAGCTCGGGAGGTTCCGAGCAGTACTTC. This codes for CASSSGGSEQYF. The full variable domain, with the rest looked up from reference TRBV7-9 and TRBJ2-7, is DTGVSQNPRHKITKRGQNVTFRCDPISEHNRLYWYRQTLGQGPEFLTYFQNEAQLEKSRLLSDRFSAERPKGSFSTLEIQRTEQGDSAMYLCASSSGGSEQYFGPGTRLTVT.

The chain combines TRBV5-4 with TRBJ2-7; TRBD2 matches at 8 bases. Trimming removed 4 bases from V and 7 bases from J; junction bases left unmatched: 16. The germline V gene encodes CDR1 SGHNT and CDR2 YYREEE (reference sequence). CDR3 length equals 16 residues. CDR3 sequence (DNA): TGTGCCAGCAGCCCCCAAATCACTAGCGGCAGCGGAGAGCAGTACTTC. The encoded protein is CASSPQITSGSGEQYF.

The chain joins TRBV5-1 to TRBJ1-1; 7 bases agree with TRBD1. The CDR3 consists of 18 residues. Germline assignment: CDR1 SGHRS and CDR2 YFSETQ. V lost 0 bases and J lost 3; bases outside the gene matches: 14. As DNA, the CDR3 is TGCGCCAGCAGCTTGGGGTGGGGGCAGGGGGTTATGGACACTGAAGCTTTCTTT. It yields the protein CASSLGWGQGVMDTEAFF.

Here the CDR3 reads CASSLSQGAYEQYF. CDR3 in DNA: TGTGCCAGCAGTTTGTCACAGGGGGCTTACGAGCAGTACTTC. This chain connects TRBV27 to TRBJ2-7, with 9 bases matching TRBD1. V gave up 3 bases and J gave up 4 bases; unmatched junction bases: 4. This CDR3 comprises 14 residues. CDR1 is MNHEY, CDR2 SMNVEV, per germline (reference sequence).

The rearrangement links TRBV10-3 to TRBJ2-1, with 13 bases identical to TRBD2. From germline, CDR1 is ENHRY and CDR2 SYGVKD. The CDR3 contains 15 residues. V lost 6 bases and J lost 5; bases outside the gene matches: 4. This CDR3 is CAIRGTSGKNNEQFF. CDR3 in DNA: TGTGCCATCAGAGGGACTAGCGGGAAAAACAATGAGCAGTTCTTC.

For the CDR3, the DNA is TGCGCCAGCAGCCTAACGACAGCAACTAATGAAAAACTGTTTTTT. This gives the protein CASSLTTATNEKLFF. This sequence joins TRBV4-3 and TRBJ1-4; a weak D match, TRBD1 (5 bases). This CDR3 has 15 amino acids. Trimming left V 4 bases short and J 0 bases short, with 9 bases between. From germline, CDR1 is LGHNA and CDR2 YSLEER.

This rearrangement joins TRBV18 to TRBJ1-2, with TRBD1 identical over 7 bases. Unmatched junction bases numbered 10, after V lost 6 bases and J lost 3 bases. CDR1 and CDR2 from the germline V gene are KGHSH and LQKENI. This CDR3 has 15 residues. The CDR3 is CASSDGQEGYYGYTF. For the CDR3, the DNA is TGTGCCAGCTCCGACGGACAGGAAGGATACTATGGCTACACCTTC.